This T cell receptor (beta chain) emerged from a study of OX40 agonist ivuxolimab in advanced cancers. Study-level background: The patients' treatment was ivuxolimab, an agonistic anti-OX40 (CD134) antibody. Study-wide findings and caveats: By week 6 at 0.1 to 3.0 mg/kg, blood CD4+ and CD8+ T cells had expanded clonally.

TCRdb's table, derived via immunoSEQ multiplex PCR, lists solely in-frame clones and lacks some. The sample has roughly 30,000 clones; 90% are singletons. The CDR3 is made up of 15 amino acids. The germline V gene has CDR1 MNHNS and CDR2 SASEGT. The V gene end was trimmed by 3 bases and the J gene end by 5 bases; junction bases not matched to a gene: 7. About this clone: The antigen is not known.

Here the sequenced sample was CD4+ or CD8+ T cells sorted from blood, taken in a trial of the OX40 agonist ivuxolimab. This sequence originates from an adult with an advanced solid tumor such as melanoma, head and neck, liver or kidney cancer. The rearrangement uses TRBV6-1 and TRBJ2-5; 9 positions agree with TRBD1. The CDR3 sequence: CASSEIQGAGETQYF. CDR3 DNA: TGTGCCAGCAGTGAGATACAGGGGGCGGGGGAGACCCAGTACTTC.